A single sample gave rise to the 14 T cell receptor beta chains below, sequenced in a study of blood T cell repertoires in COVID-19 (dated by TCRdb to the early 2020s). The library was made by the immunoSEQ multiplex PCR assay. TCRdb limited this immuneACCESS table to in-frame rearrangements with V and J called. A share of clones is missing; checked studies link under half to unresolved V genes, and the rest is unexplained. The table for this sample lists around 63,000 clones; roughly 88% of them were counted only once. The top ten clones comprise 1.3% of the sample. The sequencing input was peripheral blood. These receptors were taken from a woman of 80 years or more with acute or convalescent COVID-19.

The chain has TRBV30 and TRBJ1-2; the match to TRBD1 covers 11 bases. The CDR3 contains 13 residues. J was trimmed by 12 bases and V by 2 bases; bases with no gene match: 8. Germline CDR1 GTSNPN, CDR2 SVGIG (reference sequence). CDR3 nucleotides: TGTGCCTGGAGTTCTCCGGGACAGGGGGGAAACACCTTC. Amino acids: CAWSSPGQGGNTF.

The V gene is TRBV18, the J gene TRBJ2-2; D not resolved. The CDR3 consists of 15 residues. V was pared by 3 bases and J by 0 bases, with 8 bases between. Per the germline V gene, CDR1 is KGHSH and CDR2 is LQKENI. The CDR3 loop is CASSPSSANTGELFF. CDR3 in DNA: TGTGCCAGCTCACCGTCTTCCGCGAACACCGGGGAGCTGTTTTTT.

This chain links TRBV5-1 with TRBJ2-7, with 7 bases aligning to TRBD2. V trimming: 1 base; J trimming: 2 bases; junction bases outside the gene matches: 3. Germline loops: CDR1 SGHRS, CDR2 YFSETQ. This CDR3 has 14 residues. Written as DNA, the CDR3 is TGCGCCAGCAGCTTGAGCGGGAATACCTACGAGCAGTACTTC. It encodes CASSLSGNTYEQYF.

The CDR3 DNA is TGTGCCAGCAGCGTTTACGCTAGCGGGAGTGGCACCGGGGAGCTGTTTTTT. It codes for CASSVYASGSGTGELFF. The rearrangement uses TRBV9 and TRBJ2-2; 10 bases map to TRBD2. CDR1 is SGDLS, CDR2 YYNGEE, per germline. The CDR3 is 17 amino acids. After removal of 2 bases from V and 4 bases from J, the junction contained 8 bases not matched to a gene.

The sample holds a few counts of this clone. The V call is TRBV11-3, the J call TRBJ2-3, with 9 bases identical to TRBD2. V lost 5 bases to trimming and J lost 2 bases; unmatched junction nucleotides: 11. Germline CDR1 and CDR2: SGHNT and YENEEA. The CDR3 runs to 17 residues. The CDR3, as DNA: TGTGCCAGCAGCCGGGGGGGATTAGCGGGAGTCACAGATACGCAGTATTTT. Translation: CASSRGGLAGVTDTQYF.

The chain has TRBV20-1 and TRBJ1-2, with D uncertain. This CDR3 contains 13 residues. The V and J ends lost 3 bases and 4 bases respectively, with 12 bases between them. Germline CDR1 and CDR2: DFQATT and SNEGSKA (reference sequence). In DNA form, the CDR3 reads TGCAGTGCTAGTCAACAGAGAAGCTATGGCTACACCTTC. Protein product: CSASQQRSYGYTF.

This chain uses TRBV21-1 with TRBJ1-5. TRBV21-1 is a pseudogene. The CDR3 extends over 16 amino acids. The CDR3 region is CASSKRRSRGNLAQHF. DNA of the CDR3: TGTGCCAGCAGCAAACGGAGGAGCAGAGGGAATCTAGCCCAGCATTTT.

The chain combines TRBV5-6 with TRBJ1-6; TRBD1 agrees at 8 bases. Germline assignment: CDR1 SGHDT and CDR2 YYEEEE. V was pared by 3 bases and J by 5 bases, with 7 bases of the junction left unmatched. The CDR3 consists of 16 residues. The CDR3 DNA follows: TGTGCCAGCAGCTCGGAGGCAGGGGGCAATAATTCACCCCTCCACTTT. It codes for CASSSEAGGNNSPLHF.

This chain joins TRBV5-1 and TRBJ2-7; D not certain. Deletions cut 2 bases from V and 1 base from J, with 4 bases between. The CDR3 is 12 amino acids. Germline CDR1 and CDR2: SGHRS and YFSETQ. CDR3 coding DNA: TGCGCCAGCAGCTTCTTTTCCTACGAGCAGTACTTC. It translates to CASSFFSYEQYF.

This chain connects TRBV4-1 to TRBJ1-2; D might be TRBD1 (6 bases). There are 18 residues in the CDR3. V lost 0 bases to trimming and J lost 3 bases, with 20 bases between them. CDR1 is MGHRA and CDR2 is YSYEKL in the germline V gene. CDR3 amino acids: CASSQEAGAASFYYGYTF. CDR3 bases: TGCGCCAGCAGCCAAGAGGCAGGGGCCGCCTCATTCTACTATGGCTACACCTTC.

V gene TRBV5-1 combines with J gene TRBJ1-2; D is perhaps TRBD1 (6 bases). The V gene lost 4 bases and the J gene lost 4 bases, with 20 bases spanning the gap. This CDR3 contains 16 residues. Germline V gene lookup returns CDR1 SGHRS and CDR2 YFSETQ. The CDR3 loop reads CASSGGATSSVYGYTF. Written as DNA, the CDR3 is TGCGCCAGCAGCGGGGGGGCAACTTCTTCGGTCTATGGCTACACCTTC.

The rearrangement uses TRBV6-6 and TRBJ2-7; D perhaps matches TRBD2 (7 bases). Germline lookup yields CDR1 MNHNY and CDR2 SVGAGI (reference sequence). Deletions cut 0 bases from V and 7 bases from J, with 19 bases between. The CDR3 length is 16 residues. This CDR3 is CASSYSRGRRSREQYF. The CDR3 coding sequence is TGTGCCAGCAGTTACTCGCGGGGGCGTCGGTCTCGGGAGCAGTACTTC.

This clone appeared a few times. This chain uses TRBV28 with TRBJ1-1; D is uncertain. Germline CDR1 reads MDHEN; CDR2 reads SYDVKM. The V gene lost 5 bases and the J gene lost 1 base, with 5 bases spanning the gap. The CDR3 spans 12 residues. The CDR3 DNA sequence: TGTGCCAGCAGTCTCCCGAACACTGAAGCTTTCTTT. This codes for CASSLPNTEAFF.

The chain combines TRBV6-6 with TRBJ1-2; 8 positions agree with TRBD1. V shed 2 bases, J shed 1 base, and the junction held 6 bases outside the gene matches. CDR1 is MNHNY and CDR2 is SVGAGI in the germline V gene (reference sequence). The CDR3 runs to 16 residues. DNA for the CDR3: TGTGCCAGCAGTTACAGCTCAGGGGGCTATAACTATGGCTACACCTTC. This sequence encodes CASSYSSGGYNYGYTF.